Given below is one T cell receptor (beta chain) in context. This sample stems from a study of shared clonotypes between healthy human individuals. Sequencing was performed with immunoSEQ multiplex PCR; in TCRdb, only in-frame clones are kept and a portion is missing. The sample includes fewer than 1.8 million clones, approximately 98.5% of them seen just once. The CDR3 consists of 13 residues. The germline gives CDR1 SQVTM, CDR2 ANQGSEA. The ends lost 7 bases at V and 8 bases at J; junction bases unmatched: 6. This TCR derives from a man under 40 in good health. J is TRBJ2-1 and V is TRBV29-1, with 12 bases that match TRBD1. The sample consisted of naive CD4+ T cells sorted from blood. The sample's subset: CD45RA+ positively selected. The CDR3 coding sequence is TGCAGCGGGAAGGGACAGGGGGCTCATGAGCAGTTCTTC. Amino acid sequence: CSGKGQGAHEQFF.